These 26 T cell receptor beta chains were sequenced from one sample in a study of blood T cell repertoires in COVID-19. Profiling relied on immunoSEQ multiplex PCR, and the TCRdb table lists in-frame clones only, not all of them. The sample contains about 180,000 clones, over 80% of which appear only once. The sequencing sample was made of peripheral blood. The receptors derive from a woman aged 45-59 years with acute or convalescent COVID-19.

The CDR3 protein is CASRAGGETQYF. The CDR3, as DNA: TGTGCCAGCAGAGCGGGAGGGGAGACCCAGTACTTC. This chain uses TRBV2 with TRBJ2-5; 10 bases are a match to TRBD2. Germline V gene data show CDR1 as SNHLY and CDR2 as FYNNEI. The junction had 0 bases not matched to a gene; V was cut back by 6 bases and J by 5 bases. The CDR3 sequence is 12 residues long.

V usage is TRBV6-5 and J usage is TRBJ1-5; no definite D call. The CDR3 is 13 amino acids. The V end lost 5 bases, the J end lost 5 bases, and 10 bases lay between the germline ends. CDR1 and CDR2 from the germline V gene are MNHEY and SVGAGI. The chain's CDR3 is CASSLGRDQPQHF. The CDR3 DNA reads as TGTGCCAGCAGTCTGGGTCGGGATCAGCCCCAGCATTTT.

The chain couples TRBV5-1 to TRBJ1-2; D call uncertain. Germline V gene data show CDR1 as SGHRS and CDR2 as YFSETQ. This CDR3 is built from 11 residues. The V and J ends lost 5 bases and 8 bases respectively, with 10 bases between them. CDR3 residues: CASREGGGYTF. CDR3 in DNA: TGCGCCAGCAGAGAGGGAGGAGGCTACACCTTC. Based on the CDR3 plus reference TRBV5-1 and TRBJ1-2, the full variable domain is KAGVTQTPRYLIKTRGQQVTLSCSPISGHRSVSWYQQTPGQGLQFLFEYFSETQRNKGNFPGRFSGRQFSNSRSEMNVSTLELGDSALYLCASREGGGYTFGSGTRLTVV.

The chain combines TRBV30 with TRBJ2-1, with 10 positions matching TRBD2. Germline V gene lookup returns CDR1 GTSNPN and CDR2 SVGIG (reference sequence). This CDR3 region has 16 residues. V shed 5 bases and J 5 bases; nucleotides not matched to a gene: 12. CDR3 in amino acids: CAWYLRTSGVNNEQFF. The CDR3, as DNA: TGTGCCTGGTATCTGAGAACTAGCGGGGTGAACAATGAGCAGTTCTTC.

This chain links TRBV7-2 with TRBJ1-2; 7 bases map to TRBD1. The CDR3 consists of 16 residues. V was clipped by 2 bases and J by 0 bases; unmatched bases: 6. CDR1 is SGHTA, CDR2 FQGNSA, per germline. CDR3 nucleotides: TGTGCCAGCAGCTTACCCGGACAGGCTGCTAACTATGGCTACACCTTC. Translated, it gives CASSLPGQAANYGYTF.

This sequence joins TRBV12-3 or TRBV12-4 and TRBJ1-2, with D possibly TRBD1 on 6 matching bases. There are 13 residues in the CDR3. Trimming stripped 7 bases from V and 0 bases from J, with 9 bases between. CDR3 amino acids: CASNRDTNYGYTF. The CDR3, as DNA: TGTGCCAGCAACAGGGACACTAACTATGGCTACACCTTC.

V and J are TRBV18 and TRBJ1-5; 7 nucleotides match TRBD1. The CDR3 covers 15 residues. V lost 1 base to trimming and J lost 4 bases; unmatched junction nucleotides: 4. Germline values: CDR1 KGHSH, CDR2 LQKENI. The DNA of the CDR3 is TGTGCCAGCTCACCACTGCAGGGGGAGAATCAGCCCCAGCATTTT. Encoded protein: CASSPLQGENQPQHF.

The chain has TRBV9 and TRBJ1-6; TRBD1 is a possible D gene (6 bases). Trimming removed 4 bases at V and 10 bases at J, with 12 bases between. Germline assignment: CDR1 SGDLS and CDR2 YYNGEE. CDR3 size: 13 residues. CDR3: CASSPEGESPLHF. CDR3 nucleotide sequence: TGTGCCAGCAGCCCAGAGGGGGAATCACCCCTCCACTTT.

This chain links TRBV5-1 with TRBJ2-3, with 10 bases identical to TRBD2. Germline CDR1 SGHRS, CDR2 YFSETQ. This CDR3 comprises 18 residues. V shed 2 bases and J 0 bases; nucleotides not matched to a gene: 9. This chain's CDR3 is CASSFGLAEFLSTDTQYF. The DNA for the CDR3 is TGCGCCAGCAGCTTCGGACTAGCGGAATTCCTTAGCACAGATACGCAGTATTTT.

The genes are TRBV6-5 and TRBJ1-2; no clear D gene. The germline V and J ends were trimmed by 5 bases and 8 bases, with 12 bases remaining between them. Germline V CDR1 and CDR2: MNHEY, SVGAGI. The CDR3 totals 12 residues. Here the CDR3 DNA reads TGTGCCAGCAGTACACAGCAGCAGGGCTACACCTTC. It codes for CASSTQQQGYTF.

The chain carries TRBV14 and TRBJ2-2, with a possible D match to TRBD1 (5 bases). CDR1 and CDR2 from the germline V gene are SGHDN and FVKESK. This CDR3 has 13 residues. V gave up 4 bases and J gave up 8 bases, with 11 bases separating them. This CDR3 reads CASSPFRGGELFF. Written as DNA, the CDR3 is TGTGCCAGCAGCCCCTTTAGGGGAGGGGAGCTGTTTTTT.

The chain links TRBV14 to TRBJ2-1; 11 bases map to TRBD2. CDR1 is SGHDN and CDR2 is FVKESK in the germline V gene. This CDR3 comprises 16 residues. After removal of 4 bases from V and 3 bases from J, the junction contained 5 bases not matched to a gene. The CDR3 loop reads CASSPPGLADYNEQFF. The CDR3 DNA is TGTGCCAGCAGCCCACCGGGACTAGCGGACTACAATGAGCAGTTCTTC.

The chain joins TRBV19 to TRBJ1-1; perhaps TRBD1 as D (6 bases). CDR3 length: 13 amino acids. Germline V lookup: CDR1 LNHDA, CDR2 SQIVND (reference sequence). Trimming cost V 4 bases and J 7 bases, with 13 bases left between them. The chain's CDR3 is CASSRQAGDEAFF. CDR3 DNA: TGTGCCAGTAGTAGACAGGCGGGTGATGAAGCTTTCTTT.

The rearrangement joins TRBV9 to TRBJ1-6; D is undetermined. V was trimmed by 3 bases and J by 5 bases, leaving 6 bases between them. Germline V gene sequence: CDR1 SGDLS, CDR2 YYNGEE. The CDR3 is 13 residues long. The CDR3 sequence: CASSGANNSPLHF. The CDR3 DNA sequence: TGTGCCAGCAGCGGGGCGAATAATTCACCCCTCCACTTT.

The genes are TRBV4-3 and TRBJ1-2; D ambiguous. The ends were cut back, 1 base at V and 1 base at J, with 7 bases in the middle. Germline CDR1 is LGHNA and CDR2 is YSLEER. The CDR3 runs 14 residues. CDR3 region: CASSQGAFNYGYTF. DNA of the CDR3: TGCGCCAGCAGCCAAGGGGCCTTTAACTATGGCTACACCTTC.

The chain joins TRBV18 to TRBJ2-5; D is ambiguous. There are 14 residues in the CDR3. V gave up 4 bases and J gave up 5 bases, with 14 bases separating them. Germline loops: CDR1 KGHSH, CDR2 LQKENI. The CDR3 protein is CASSLFDMLETQYF. The DNA for the CDR3 is TGTGCCAGCTCACTTTTCGACATGCTGGAGACCCAGTACTTC.

The chain has TRBV23-1 and TRBJ1-3; D uncertain. TRBV23-1 is sorted into the ORF group, with uncertain function. This CDR3 is 14 amino acids long. Between the trimmed V and J ends, which lost 6 bases and 1 base, there was a span of 10 bases. CDR3 in amino acids: CASRPARSGNTIYF. The CDR3 nucleotides are TGCGCCAGCAGGCCTGCGAGGTCTGGAAACACCATATATTTT.

This chain links TRBV5-1 with TRBJ2-1, with D possibly being TRBD1 (5 bases). CDR1 is SGHRS, CDR2 YFSETQ, per germline. The CDR3 sequence is 15 residues long. Trimming removed 4 bases at V and 5 bases at J, with 16 bases between. The CDR3 DNA sequence: TGCGCCAGCAGCCCGGGTCCCGCAGGGCACAATGAGCAGTTCTTC. Encoded protein: CASSPGPAGHNEQFF.

This clone has only one observation. The gene calls are TRBV29-1 and TRBJ1-1; TRBD1 is a possible D gene (5 bases). V was clipped by 1 base and J by 1 base, with 10 bases between them. The CDR3 consists of 14 residues. Per the germline V gene, CDR1 is SQVTM and CDR2 is ANQGSEA. The CDR3 here is CSVEGKGWNTEAFF. Here the CDR3 DNA reads TGCAGCGTTGAAGGCAAGGGGTGGAACACTGAAGCTTTCTTT.

The CDR3, as DNA: TGTGCCAGTAGTCCTTGGACAGGGGGCACCGGGGAGCTGTTTTTT. Its protein is CASSPWTGGTGELFF. The chain is built from TRBV19 and TRBJ2-2, with 10 bases matching TRBD1. J gave up 4 bases and V 5 bases, and 4 bases lay outside the gene matches. CDR1 LNHDA and CDR2 SQIVND come from the germline V gene (reference sequence). The CDR3 consists of 15 residues.

The table lists this clone with a count of one. This chain connects TRBV6-2 or TRBV6-3 to TRBJ1-1; weak D call: TRBD1 (6 bases). The V gene's germline CDR1 is MNHEY and CDR2 SVGEGT. This CDR3 is built from 14 residues. V was cut by 1 base and J by 5 bases, with 11 bases left in between. The CDR3 is CASSYLDSQTEAFF. The CDR3 coding sequence is TGTGCCAGCAGTTACTTGGACAGTCAAACTGAAGCTTTCTTT.

The chain has TRBV6-1 and TRBJ2-3; D not certain. The CDR3 contains 13 residues. The germline CDR1 and CDR2 sequences are MNHNS and SASEGT. Trimming cost V 4 bases and J 6 bases, with 11 bases left between them. CDR3: CASSGALLDTQYF. CDR3 bases: TGTGCCAGCAGTGGAGCCCTGTTGGATACGCAGTATTTT.

The rearrangement joins TRBV30 to TRBJ1-1; TRBD1 matches 8 bases. This CDR3 comprises 14 residues. Per germline, CDR1 GTSNPN and CDR2 SVGIG (reference sequence). V trimming: 3 bases; J trimming: 6 bases; junction bases outside the gene matches: 9. CDR3 loop: CAWRDRGNSPEAFF. The CDR3 DNA follows: TGTGCCTGGAGAGACAGGGGAAATAGCCCTGAAGCTTTCTTT.

In this sample, this clone turned up a few times. The V gene is TRBV11-3, the J gene TRBJ1-1; no clear D gene. The CDR3 totals 15 residues. V gave up 5 bases and J gave up 1 base, with 14 bases separating them. Germline V lookup: CDR1 SGHNT, CDR2 YENEEA. CDR3 sequence: CASSESFSGNTEAFF. CDR3 DNA: TGTGCCAGCAGCGAAAGTTTCAGCGGGAACACTGAAGCTTTCTTT.

The chain joins TRBV7-8 to TRBJ1-5; 8 bases are shared with TRBD1. The germline CDR1 and CDR2 sequences are SGHVS and FQNEAQ. The CDR3 totals 15 residues. The V segment lost 5 bases and the J segment 7 bases; nucleotides outside the gene matches: 10. CDR3 bases: TGTGCCAGCAGCCTTCGGACAGGGATAGGCCAGCCCCAGCATTTT. Translating gives CASSLRTGIGQPQHF.

This chain connects TRBV30 to TRBJ2-7; D perhaps matches TRBD2 (7 bases). V was pared by 3 bases and J by 4 bases, with 13 bases between. The CDR3 is 13 residues long. CDR1 is GTSNPN, CDR2 SVGIG, per germline (reference sequence). As DNA, the CDR3 is TGTGCCTGGAGAGGGGGGGGTCGGTACGAGCAGTACTTC. It is translated as CAWRGGGRYEQYF.